This note documents a single T cell receptor beta chain sequence. Relative to the germline gene, one junction end is altered; a read error may explain this. Original analysis: Amplifying reference gene primers gave estimates of nucleated cell counts. The assay was immunoSEQ multiplex PCR, and TCRdb's table has in-frame clones only and misses some. D and trimming come from the DNA, and the V and J calls and clone size come from that table. The data show fewer than 120,000 clones, roughly 85% seen once. This sample is drawn from a study of blood T cell repertoires in COVID-19. As for the study in general: Samples taken during acute and convalescent COVID-19 were collected in the United States, Italy and Spain. PBMCs, B-cell-depleted T cells, or T cells provided the cDNA or gDNA that made up the material.

The CDR3 is 16 amino acids. Per germline, CDR1 SGHTS and CDR2 YDEGEE. The sequenced sample consisted of peripheral blood. The chain couples TRBV5-8 to TRBJ2-2; 7 nucleotides line up with TRBD2. This TCR came from an elderly woman with active or convalescent COVID-19. The CDR3 DNA sequence: TGTGCCCGCAGCGAAGGTCTAGCGGTAAACACCGGGGAGCTGTTTTTT. Encoded protein: CARSEGLAVNTGELFF.